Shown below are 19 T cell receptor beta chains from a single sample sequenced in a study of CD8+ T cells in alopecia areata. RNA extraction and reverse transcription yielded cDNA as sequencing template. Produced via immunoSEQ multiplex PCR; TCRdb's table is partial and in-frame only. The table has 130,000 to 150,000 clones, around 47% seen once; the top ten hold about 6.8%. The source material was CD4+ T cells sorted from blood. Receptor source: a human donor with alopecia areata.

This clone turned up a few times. CDR3 in DNA: TGTGCCTGGACCCCAGTGAACACTGAAGCTTTCTTT. Protein: CAWTPVNTEAFF. This rearrangement joins TRBV30 to TRBJ1-1; D is unclear. The germline CDR1 and CDR2 sequences are GTSNPN and SVGIG (reference sequence). The CDR3 is made up of 12 amino acids. Trimming took 4 bases from V and 0 from J, leaving 6 bases between them.

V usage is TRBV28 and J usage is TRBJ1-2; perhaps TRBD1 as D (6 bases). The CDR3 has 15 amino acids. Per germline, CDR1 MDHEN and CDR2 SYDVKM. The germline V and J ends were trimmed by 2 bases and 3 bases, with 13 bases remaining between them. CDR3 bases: TGTGCCAGCAGTTTAGGGGGGCTGGAGTACTATGGCTACACCTTC. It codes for CASSLGGLEYYGYTF.

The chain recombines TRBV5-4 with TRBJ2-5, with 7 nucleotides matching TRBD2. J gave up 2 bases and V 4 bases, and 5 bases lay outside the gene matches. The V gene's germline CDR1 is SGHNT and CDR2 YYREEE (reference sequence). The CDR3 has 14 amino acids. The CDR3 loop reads CASSTGLHQETQYF. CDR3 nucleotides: TGTGCCAGCAGCACGGGACTACATCAAGAGACCCAGTACTTC.

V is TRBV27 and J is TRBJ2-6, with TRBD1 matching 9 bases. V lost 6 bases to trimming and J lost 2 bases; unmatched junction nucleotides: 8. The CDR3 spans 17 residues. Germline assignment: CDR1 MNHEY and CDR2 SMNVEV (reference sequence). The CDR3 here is CASRRPGTGTGANVLTF. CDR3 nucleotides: TGTGCCAGCAGGAGACCCGGGACAGGGACTGGGGCCAACGTCCTGACTTTC.

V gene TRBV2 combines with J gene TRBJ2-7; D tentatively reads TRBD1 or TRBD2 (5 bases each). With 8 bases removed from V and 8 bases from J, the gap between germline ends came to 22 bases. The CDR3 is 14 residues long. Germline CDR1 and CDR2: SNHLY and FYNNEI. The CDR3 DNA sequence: TGTGCCAGCCGCCGCGGTGTGAGGGACGCGAAGCAGTACTTC. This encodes CASRRGVRDAKQYF. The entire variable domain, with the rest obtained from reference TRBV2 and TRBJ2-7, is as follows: EPEVTQTPSHQVTQMGQEVILRCVPISNHLYFYWYRQILGQKVEFLVSFYNNEISEKSEIFDDQFSVERPDGSNFTLKIRSTKLEDSAMYFCASRRGVRDAKQYFGPGTRLTVT.

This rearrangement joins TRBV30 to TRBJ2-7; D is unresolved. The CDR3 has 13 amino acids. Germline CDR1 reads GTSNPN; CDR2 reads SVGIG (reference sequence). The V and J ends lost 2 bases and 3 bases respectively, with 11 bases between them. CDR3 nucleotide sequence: TGTGCCTGGAGTCCCAACTCACTCTACGAGCAGTACTTC. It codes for CAWSPNSLYEQYF.

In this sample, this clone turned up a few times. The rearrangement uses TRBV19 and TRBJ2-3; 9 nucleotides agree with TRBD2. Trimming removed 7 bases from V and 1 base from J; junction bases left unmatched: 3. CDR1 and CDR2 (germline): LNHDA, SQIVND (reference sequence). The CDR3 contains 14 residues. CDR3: CASKKREGTDTQYF. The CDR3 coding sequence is TGTGCCAGTAAGAAGCGGGAGGGCACAGATACGCAGTATTTT.

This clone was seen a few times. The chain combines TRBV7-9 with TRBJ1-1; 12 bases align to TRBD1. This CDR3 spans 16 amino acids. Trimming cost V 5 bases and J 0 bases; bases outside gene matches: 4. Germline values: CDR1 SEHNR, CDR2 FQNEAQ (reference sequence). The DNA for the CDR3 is TGTGCCAGCAGCCCGGGACAGGGGGCGGTGAACACTGAAGCTTTCTTT. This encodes CASSPGQGAVNTEAFF. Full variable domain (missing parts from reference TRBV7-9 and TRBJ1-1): DTGVSQNPRHKITKRGQNVTFRCDPISEHNRLYWYRQTLGQGPEFLTYFQNEAQLEKSRLLSDRFSAERPKGSFSTLEIQRTEQGDSAMYLCASSPGQGAVNTEAFFGQGTRLTVV.

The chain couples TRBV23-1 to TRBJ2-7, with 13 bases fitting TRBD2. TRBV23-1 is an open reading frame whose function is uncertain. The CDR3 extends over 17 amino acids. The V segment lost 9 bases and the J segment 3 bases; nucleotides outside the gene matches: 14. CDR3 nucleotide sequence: TGCGCCAGATTTAGGACTAGCGGGAGTTGCGGGAGCTACGAGCAGTACTTC. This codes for CARFRTSGSCGSYEQYF.

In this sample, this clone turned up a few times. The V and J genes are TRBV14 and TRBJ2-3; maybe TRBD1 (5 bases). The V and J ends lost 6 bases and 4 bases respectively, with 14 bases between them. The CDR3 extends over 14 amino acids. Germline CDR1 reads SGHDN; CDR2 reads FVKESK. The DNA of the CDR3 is TGTGCCAGCAGTAGACAGTTATTTCCAGATACGCAGTATTTT. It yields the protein CASSRQLFPDTQYF.

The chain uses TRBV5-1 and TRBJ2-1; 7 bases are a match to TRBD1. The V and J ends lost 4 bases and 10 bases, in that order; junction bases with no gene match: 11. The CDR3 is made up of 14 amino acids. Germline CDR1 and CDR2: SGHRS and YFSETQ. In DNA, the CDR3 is TGCGCCAGCAGCCCCGATTCCGTGACAGGGGAGCAGTTCTTC. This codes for CASSPDSVTGEQFF.

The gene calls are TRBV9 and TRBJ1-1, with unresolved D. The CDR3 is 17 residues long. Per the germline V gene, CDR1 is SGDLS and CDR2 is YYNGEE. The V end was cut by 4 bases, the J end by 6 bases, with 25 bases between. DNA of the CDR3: TGTGCCAGCAGCCCCCACCTCGAAGCTTTTGGTAGCGCTGAAGCTTTCTTT. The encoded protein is CASSPHLEAFGSAEAFF.

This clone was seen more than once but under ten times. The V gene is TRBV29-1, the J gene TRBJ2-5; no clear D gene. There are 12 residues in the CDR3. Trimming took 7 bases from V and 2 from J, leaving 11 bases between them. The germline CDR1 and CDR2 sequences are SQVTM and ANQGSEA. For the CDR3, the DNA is TGCAGCGCAGCCCCCCCTCAAGAGACCCAGTACTTC. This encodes CSAAPPQETQYF.

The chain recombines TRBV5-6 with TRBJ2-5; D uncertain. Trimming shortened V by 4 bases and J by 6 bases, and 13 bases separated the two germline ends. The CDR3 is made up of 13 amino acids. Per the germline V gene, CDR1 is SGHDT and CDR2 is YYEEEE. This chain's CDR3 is CASSRWGMQTQYF. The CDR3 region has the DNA TGTGCCAGCAGCCGGTGGGGTATGCAGACCCAGTACTTC.

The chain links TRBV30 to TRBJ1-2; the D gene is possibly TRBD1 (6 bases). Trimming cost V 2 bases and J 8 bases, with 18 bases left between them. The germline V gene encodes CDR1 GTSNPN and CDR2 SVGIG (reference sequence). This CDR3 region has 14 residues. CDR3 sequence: CAWSTRQGQQGYTF. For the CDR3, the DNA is TGTGCCTGGAGTACCCGCCAAGGACAGCAGGGCTACACCTTC.

CDR3 amino acids: CASSIRGQPEYEQYF. CDR3 DNA: TGTGCCAGTAGTATAAGAGGACAGCCCGAATACGAGCAGTACTTC. This sequence joins TRBV19 and TRBJ2-7; D perhaps matches TRBD1 (6 bases). The CDR3 consists of 15 residues. Germline V gene data show CDR1 as LNHDA and CDR2 as SQIVND (reference sequence). V lost 2 bases, J lost 4 bases, and 15 bases lay in between.

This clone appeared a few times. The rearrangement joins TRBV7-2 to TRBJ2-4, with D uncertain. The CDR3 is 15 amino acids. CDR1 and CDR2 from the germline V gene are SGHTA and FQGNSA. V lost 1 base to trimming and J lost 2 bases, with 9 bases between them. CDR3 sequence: CASSLGSDPKNIQYF. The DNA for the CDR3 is TGTGCCAGCAGCTTAGGGTCAGACCCCAAAAACATTCAGTACTTC.

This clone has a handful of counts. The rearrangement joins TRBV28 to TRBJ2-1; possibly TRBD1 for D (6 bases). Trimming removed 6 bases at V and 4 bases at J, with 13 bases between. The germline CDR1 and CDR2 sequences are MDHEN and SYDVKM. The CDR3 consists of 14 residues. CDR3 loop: CASSPTGIYNEQFF. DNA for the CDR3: TGTGCCAGCAGCCCTACAGGGATATACAATGAGCAGTTCTTC.

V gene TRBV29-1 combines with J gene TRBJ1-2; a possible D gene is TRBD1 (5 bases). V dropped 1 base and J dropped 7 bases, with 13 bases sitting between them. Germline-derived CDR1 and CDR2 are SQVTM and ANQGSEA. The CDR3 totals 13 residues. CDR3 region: CSVEAPGWGGYTF. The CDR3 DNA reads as TGCAGCGTTGAAGCCCCAGGGTGGGGTGGCTACACCTTC.